This is a list of T cell receptor beta chains from one sample in a study of T-cell memory formation after mild COVID-19. TCRdb fed the 5' RACE reads into MiXCR, producing one record per CDR3 protein. The sample has more than 300,000 distinct CDR3 sequences; roughly an eighth are singletons. Source material: PBMCs or a T cell subset sorted from them (not recorded which). These TCRs come from a young man who had mild COVID-19 (a few samples of this study predate the infection). Cell type and time point are not known. Each CDR3 is given with its conserved first and last residue. The D gene is left open where the match is weak. Clone size is given for some rows only: seen once, a few or many times, or a class if the clone is expanded.

j_call,d_call,v_call,clone_size,cdr3_aa,cdr3_nt
TRBJ2-2,TRBD2,TRBV4-3,few,CASSQDWSASGTGELFF,TGCGCCAGCAGCCAAGATTGGTCGGCTAGCGGAACCGGGGAGCTGTTTTTT
TRBJ1-2,TRBD1,TRBV12-3/TRBV12-4,-,CASTLGQFYGYTF,TGTGCCAGCACCCTGGGACAGTTCTATGGCTACACCTTC
TRBJ2-5,-,TRBV7-9,-,CASSFSVPSETQYF,TGTGCCAGCAGCTTCTCCGTCCCTTCAGAGACCCAGTACTTC
TRBJ2-3,-,TRBV7-2,few,CASRTLPLRGGAKPNTQYF,TGTGCCAGCAGGACCCTTCCCCTTAGGGGGGGGGCCAAACCGAATACGCAGTATTTT
TRBJ2-1,-,TRBV7-6,many,CASSLASLANEQFF,TGTGCCAGCAGCTTAGCGTCACTAGCCAATGAGCAGTTCTTC
TRBJ2-2,TRBD1,TRBV7-6,-,CASSLPGQGASGELFF,TGTGCCAGCAGCCTACCGGGACAGGGGGCGTCCGGGGAGCTGTTTTTT
TRBJ1-2,-,TRBV6-2/TRBV6-3,-,CASSPRHYGYTF,TGTGCCAGCTCGCCTCGCCACTATGGCTACACCTTC
TRBJ2-3,-,TRBV7-8,-,CASSSRAGSTDTQYF,TGTGCCAGCAGCTCCCGTGCGGGGAGCACAGATACGCAGTATTTT
TRBJ1-6,-,TRBV7-2,-,CASSLGHTRVSSPLHF,TGTGCCAGCAGCTTAGGACACACCAGGGTTTCTTCACCCCTCCACTTT
TRBJ2-7,-,TRBV10-3,-,CAISPESVHLFYEQYF,TGTGCCATCAGTCCCGAGAGCGTGCACCTGTTCTACGAGCAGTACTTC
TRBJ2-5,-,TRBV4-3,few,CASSQEAEGTQYF,TGCGCCAGCAGCCAAGAGGCCGAAGGGACCCAGTACTTC
TRBJ2-3,-,TRBV4-1,many,CASSQAGDTQYF,TGCGCCAGCAGCCAAGCGGGAGATACGCAGTATTTT
TRBJ2-3,-,TRBV29-1,-,CSLSSPRSTDTQYF,TGCAGCCTCTCTTCGCCGCGCAGCACAGATACGCAGTATTTT
TRBJ2-4,TRBD1,TRBV4-3,few,CASSHASGQERYF,TGCGCCAGCAGCCATGCATCGGGACAGGAGCGGTACTTC
TRBJ2-1,-,TRBV9,many,CASSLTQYNEQFF,TGTGCCAGCAGCCTTACCCAATACAATGAGCAGTTCTTC
TRBJ2-1,TRBD1,TRBV29-1,-,CSVEDSDRARNEQFF,TGCAGCGTTGAAGATTCGGACAGGGCGAGGAATGAGCAGTTCTTC
TRBJ2-3,TRBD2,TRBV2,-,CASSERGGGATDTQYF,TGTGCCAGCAGTGAAAGGGGCGGGGGGGCCACAGATACGCAGTATTTT
TRBJ2-2,TRBD1,TRBV30,-,CAWVRGTGRTNTGELFF,TGTGCCTGGGTGAGGGGGACAGGACGAACGAACACCGGGGAGCTGTTTTTT
TRBJ2-7,-,TRBV5-5,-,CASSLATHEQYF,TGTGCCAGCAGCTTGGCTACGCACGAGCAGTACTTC
TRBJ2-7,-,TRBV5-1,few,CASSPEGYEQYF,TGCGCCAGCAGCCCGGAGGGGTACGAGCAGTACTTC
TRBJ1-2,TRBD1,TRBV6-5,few,CASSYLRRDRHYGYTF,TGTGCCAGCAGTTACTTACGCCGGGACAGGCACTATGGCTACACCTTC
TRBJ1-6,TRBD1,TRBV3-1,few,CASSQDSDRGLPLHF,TGTGCCAGCAGCCAAGATTCCGACAGGGGTTTACCCCTCCACTTT
TRBJ2-5,-,TRBV11-2,few,CASSLMRSQETQYF,TGTGCCAGCAGCTTAATGAGATCCCAAGAGACCCAGTACTTC
TRBJ1-2,-,TRBV12-3/TRBV12-4,-,CASSSWEVDYGYTF,TGTGCCAGCAGTTCGTGGGAGGTTGACTATGGCTACACCTTC
TRBJ2-1,-,TRBV12-3/TRBV12-4,many,CASSVGHYNEQFF,TGTGCCAGCAGTGTCGGGCATTACAATGAGCAGTTCTTC
TRBJ1-5,TRBD1,TRBV15,-,CATSRDQRGDREHF,TGTGCCACCAGCAGAGATCAGCGGGGGGACAGAGAACATTTT
TRBJ2-3,-,TRBV30,few,CACARGGRLWDTQYF,TGTGCCTGTGCTCGCGGGGGCCGTTTGTGGGATACGCAGTATTTT
TRBJ2-2,-,TRBV9,few,CASSVRGGTGELFF,TGTGCCAGCAGCGTAAGGGGAGGAACCGGGGAGCTGTTTTTT
TRBJ2-5,-,TRBV20-1,-,CSARVVVETQYF,TGCAGTGCTAGAGTGGTGGTCGAGACCCAGTACTTC
TRBJ2-5,-,TRBV28,few,CASSLWGLQETQYF,TGTGCCAGCAGTTTGTGGGGCCTCCAAGAGACCCAGTACTTC
TRBJ1-1,-,TRBV7-9,-,CASSYRDTGTDRTEAFF,TGTGCCAGCAGCTACCGGGACACCGGTACGGACCGCACTGAAGCTTTCTTT
TRBJ2-7,TRBD1,TRBV25-1,-,CASSESSGTGLEQYF,TGTGCCAGCAGTGAATCTTCCGGGACAGGGTTAGAGCAGTACTTC
TRBJ1-1,-,TRBV18,-,CASSPPPGSLNTEAFF,TGTGCCAGCTCACCACCCCCTGGCAGCTTGAACACTGAAGCTTTCTTT
TRBJ1-4,-,TRBV25-1,few,CASSESVEGRMATNEKLFF,TGTGCCAGCAGTGAATCGGTAGAGGGGAGGATGGCAACTAATGAAAAACTGTTTTTT
TRBJ2-7,TRBD1,TRBV29-1,-,CSVTDRDDEQYF,TGCAGCGTGACGGACAGGGACGACGAGCAGTACTTC
TRBJ1-5,-,TRBV2,-,CASVRDADQPQHF,TGTGCCAGCGTCCGGGACGCCGATCAGCCCCAGCATTTT
TRBJ2-2,TRBD2,TRBV5-1,many,CASSLGLATGELFF,TGCGCCAGCAGCTTGGGACTAGCCACCGGGGAGCTGTTTTTT
TRBJ1-2,-,TRBV6-5,few,CASSYSSNNYGYTF,TGTGCCAGCAGTTACTCGAGTAATAACTATGGCTACACCTTC
TRBJ1-6,TRBD1,TRBV5-1,few,CASSPGQGDNSPLHF,TGCGCCAGCAGCCCGGGACAGGGGGATAATTCACCCCTCCACTTT
TRBJ1-4,-,TRBV10-3,many,CAISESGGEEKLFF,TGTGCCATCAGTGAGTCTGGAGGGGAGGAAAAACTGTTTTTT
TRBJ1-1,-,TRBV10-3,-,CAISLGLNTEAFF,TGTGCCATCAGCCTAGGGTTGAACACTGAAGCTTTCTTT
TRBJ2-1,TRBD1,TRBV5-1,-,CASSRTGTGVPYEQFF,TGCGCCAGCAGCCGGACCGGGACAGGGGTTCCCTATGAGCAGTTCTTC
TRBJ2-1,TRBD1,TRBV11-2,few,CASSPRDRVYNEQFF,TGTGCCAGCAGCCCCCGGGACAGGGTCTACAATGAGCAGTTCTTC
TRBJ2-1,TRBD1,TRBV3-1,few,CASSPGTGHVLEQFF,TGTGCCAGCAGCCCAGGGACAGGGCATGTTCTAGAGCAGTTCTTC
TRBJ2-5,-,TRBV4-1,few,CASSQVGQETQYF,TGCGCCAGCAGCCAAGTGGGGCAAGAGACCCAGTACTTC
TRBJ2-7,-,TRBV12-3/TRBV12-4,-,CASSLVQSAGAYEQYF,TGTGCCAGCAGTTTAGTTCAGTCGGCAGGCGCCTACGAGCAGTACTTC
TRBJ2-7,-,TRBV3-1,-,CASSQDGSAGLYYEQYF,TGTGCCAGCAGCCAAGATGGGAGCGCGGGCCTCTACTACGAGCAGTACTTC
TRBJ2-2,TRBD2,TRBV5-6,few,CASSSLAGSKNTGELFF,TGTGCCAGCAGCTCACTAGCGGGGAGCAAGAACACCGGGGAGCTGTTTTTT
TRBJ2-7,TRBD1,TRBV6-2/TRBV6-3,-,CASKSGTVSYEQYF,TGTGCCAGCAAATCCGGGACAGTTTCCTACGAGCAGTACTTC